Below, 2 T cell receptor beta chains from the same sample are listed, as sequenced in a study of blood T cell repertoires in COVID-19. Only in-frame clones appear in the TCRdb table, and some are missing; sequencing was by immunoSEQ multiplex PCR. The table records 190,000 or so clones, roughly 87% of them present only once. The material sequenced was PBMCs or T cells enriched from blood (not recorded which). Receptors were obtained from a man younger than 35 with acute COVID-19.

This clone was seen once. The genes are TRBV6-1 and TRBJ1-2; 7 bases align to TRBD1. This CDR3 has 14 residues. Germline V gives CDR1 MNHNS, CDR2 SASEGT. Losses at the gene ends were 1 base for V and 8 bases for J; bases not matched to a gene: 7. DNA of the CDR3: TGTGCCAGCAGTGAAGTGGCAGGGGGAGGAGGCTACACCTTC. Its translation is CASSEVAGGGGYTF.

CDR3 in DNA: TGTGCCACCCAGGATAATGAGCAGTTCTTC. Translating it yields CATQDNEQFF. The chain recombines TRBV7-9 with TRBJ2-1, with no clear D. The CDR3 runs to 10 residues. Per germline, CDR1 SEHNR and CDR2 FQNEAQ (reference sequence). Trimming removed 10 bases at V and 7 bases at J, with 8 bases between.